This T cell receptor beta chain was recorded in a study of T cell responses to AZD1222 COVID-19 vaccine. Regarding the study as a whole: Every sample of the repertoires postdated the peak T cell response. Seropositivity was recorded at baseline in only 6 or 7 AZD1222 recipients.

Germline V gene data show CDR1 as SQVTM and CDR2 as ANQGSEA. The CDR3 contains 10 residues. Trimming shortened V by 7 bases and J by 4 bases, and 7 bases separated the two germline ends. In the case of this clone: The antigen is not known.

TCRdb's copy holds only in-frame clones and misses some; the assay was immunoSEQ multiplex PCR. The data hold about 97,000 clones, with approximately 87% observed a single time. The clonotype originates from an adult who received the AZD1222 COVID-19 vaccine. This chain uses TRBV29-1 with TRBJ1-1; D not certain. The sequences come from peripheral blood, collected 28 days after the second AZD1222 dose. CDR3 DNA sequence: TGCAGCGCCGCGAGCACTGAAGCTTTCTTT. Its translation is CSAASTEAFF.